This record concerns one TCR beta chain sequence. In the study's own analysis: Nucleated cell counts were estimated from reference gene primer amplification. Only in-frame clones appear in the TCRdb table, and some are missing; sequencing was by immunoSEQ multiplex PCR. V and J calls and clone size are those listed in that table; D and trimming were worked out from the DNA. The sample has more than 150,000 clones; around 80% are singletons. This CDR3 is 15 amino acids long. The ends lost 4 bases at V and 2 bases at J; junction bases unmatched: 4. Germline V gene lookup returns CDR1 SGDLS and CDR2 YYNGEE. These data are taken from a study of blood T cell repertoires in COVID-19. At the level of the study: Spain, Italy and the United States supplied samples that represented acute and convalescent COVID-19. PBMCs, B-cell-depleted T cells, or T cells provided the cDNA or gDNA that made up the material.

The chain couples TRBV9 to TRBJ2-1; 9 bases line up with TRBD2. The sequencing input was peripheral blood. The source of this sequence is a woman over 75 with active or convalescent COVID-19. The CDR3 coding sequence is TGTGCCAGCAGCCTAAGCGGGGGGACCTACAATGAGCAGTTCTTC. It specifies CASSLSGGTYNEQFF.